A selection of T cell receptor beta chains follows, all from one sample in a study of blood T cell repertoires in COVID-19. TCRdb keeps only in-frame clones here, not all; method: immunoSEQ multiplex PCR. The sample includes around 110,000 clones, about 85% of them seen just once. Sequencing input: peripheral blood. These receptors all come from a man aged 35-49 years with acute or convalescent COVID-19. Each CDR3 is given with its conserved first and last residue. D genes are given only for firm matches. Size values are once, few and many counts, or a class for expanded clones, and some rows have none.

v_gene,j_gene,d_gene,abundance,CDR3nt,CDR3aa
TRBV7-9,TRBJ1-1,NA,once,TGTGCCAGCAGCTTGGGCATGAACACTGAAGCTTTCTTT,CASSLGMNTEAFF
TRBV10-2,TRBJ2-3,TRBD2,NA,TGCGCCAGCAGTTTAGCGGGGGCAGGGGCAGATACGCAGTATTTT,CASSLAGAGADTQYF
TRBV18,TRBJ2-7,NA,NA,TGTGCCAGCTCACCATCAGCGGCCGATCTGTCGGAGCAGTACTTC,CASSPSAADLSEQYF
TRBV3-1/TRBV3-2,TRBJ2-1,NA,once,TGTGCCAGCAGCGTGCGGAACAATGAGCAGTTCTTC,CASSVRNNEQFF
TRBV27,TRBJ2-7,TRBD2,NA,TGTGCCAGCAGGAACAGCGGGAGGTCTTACGAGCAGTACTTC,CASRNSGRSYEQYF
TRBV7-2,TRBJ2-5,NA,few,TGTGCCAGCAGCTTAACAGGGCACAGGGAGACCCAGTACTTC,CASSLTGHRETQYF
TRBV5-1,TRBJ2-5,NA,NA,TGCGCCAGCAGTGAGACTAAAGAGACCCAGTACTTC,CASSETKETQYF
TRBV30,TRBJ2-6,NA,NA,TGTGCCTGGAGCCTTAGTGGGGCCAACGTCCTGACTTTC,CAWSLSGANVLTF
TRBV19,TRBJ1-3,NA,NA,TGTGCCAGTAGCTACGATCCCTCTGGAAACACCATATATTTT,CASSYDPSGNTIYF
TRBV7-2,TRBJ2-2,TRBD2,NA,TGTGCCAGCAGCTCCTCGGGACTAGCGTCCGGGGAGCTGTTTTTT,CASSSSGLASGELFF
TRBV5-8,TRBJ1-1,NA,NA,NA,CASSLEQATSVAFF
TRBV10-3,TRBJ2-1,TRBD2,few,TGTGCCATCGCCACGGCGGGAGGGAATGAGCAGTTCTTC,CAIATAGGNEQFF
TRBV19,TRBJ2-1,NA,NA,TGTGCCAGTAGCGTGGGGCATTACAATGAGCAGTTCTTC,CASSVGHYNEQFF
TRBV18,TRBJ2-7,NA,NA,TGTGCCAGCTCAGCCGGGAGCCTCCTCGAGCAGTACTTC,CASSAGSLLEQYF
TRBV25-1,TRBJ2-1,NA,many,TGTGCCAGCAGTGAATTGGCGGGGAGGAATGAGCAGTTCTTC,CASSELAGRNEQFF
TRBV11-3,TRBJ2-1,NA,NA,TGTGCCAGCAGCCACGGCGGGGGGACAGCGACCAATGAGCAGTTCTTC,CASSHGGGTATNEQFF
TRBV18,TRBJ2-7,TRBD2,NA,TGTGCCAGCTCACCACCGAACAGGGGACTAGCGGGAGGGCTTAACCAGCAGTACTTC,CASSPPNRGLAGGLNQQYF
TRBV7-8,TRBJ2-7,NA,NA,TGTGCCAGCAGCTTAAGAGGGCAGACCTACGAGCAGTACTTC,CASSLRGQTYEQYF
TRBV7-7,TRBJ2-3,TRBD2,NA,TGTGCTAGCAGCCCATTAGCGGGAGGGCGCACAGATACGCAGTATTTT,CASSPLAGGRTDTQYF
TRBV11-2,TRBJ2-1,NA,once,TGTGCCAGCAGCCCCGGGCGGGATTACAATGAGCAGTTCTTC,CASSPGRDYNEQFF
TRBV18,TRBJ2-7,NA,NA,TGTGCCAGCTCACCGGAGGCAGAGAGCTCCTACGAGCAGTACTTC,CASSPEAESSYEQYF
TRBV2,TRBJ2-5,NA,once,TGTGCCAGCAGTGACAGGGCTCAAGAGACCCAGTACTTC,CASSDRAQETQYF
TRBV18,TRBJ2-3,NA,NA,TGTGCCAGCTCACGCGCAACTACAGATACGCAGTATTTT,CASSRATTDTQYF
TRBV30,TRBJ2-5,NA,NA,TGTGCCTGGTCTCACATGGGGCTAAAGACCCAGTACTTC,CAWSHMGLKTQYF
TRBV6-1,TRBJ2-7,TRBD1,NA,TGTGCCAGCAGCACAGGACAGGGTAGCCACGAGCAGTACTTC,CASSTGQGSHEQYF
TRBV4-2,TRBJ2-5,TRBD2,NA,TGTGCCAGCAGCCAAGAGACTAGCGGGGAGACCCAGTACTTC,CASSQETSGETQYF
TRBV10-3,TRBJ1-1,NA,NA,TGTGCCACCTCGGACAGACGAACTGAAGCTTTCTTT,CATSDRRTEAFF
TRBV27,TRBJ1-5,NA,NA,TGTGCCAGCAGGCGGGGCGGCTCCAATCAGCCCCAGCATTTT,CASRRGGSNQPQHF
TRBV6-4,TRBJ1-1,TRBD1,NA,TGTGCCAGCATCGACTCCGACAGGGGCACTGAAGCTTTCTTT,CASIDSDRGTEAFF
TRBV18,TRBJ1-1,NA,once,TGTGCCAGCTCACCGCTCACGGCAGGCCCCACGCGGGTGGCTTTCTTT,CASSPLTAGPTRVAFF